Following are 27 T cell receptor beta chains from one sample sequenced in a study of blood T cell repertoires in COVID-19 (dated by TCRdb to between 2020 and 2021). Libraries were constructed by the immunoSEQ multiplex PCR assay. The immuneACCESS repertoire file appears here via TCRdb, limited to in-frame rearrangements. These files lack a portion of the clones; in checked studies, under half of the deficit traces to unresolved V genes, and the cause of the others is not known. The sample has 350,000 or so clones on record, 86% of them singletons. About 4.2% of the sample lies in the top ten. The material sequenced was PBMCs or T cells enriched from blood (not recorded which). These receptors were taken from a woman between 40 and 55 years old with acute COVID-19.

The table lists this clone with a count of one. The CDR3 bases are TGCGCCAGCAGCTTGGAGGGTAGCGTAAGCAATGAGCAGTTCTTC. Translated, it gives CASSLEGSVSNEQFF. The chain carries TRBV5-1 and TRBJ2-1; D is possibly TRBD2 (5 bases). Per the germline V gene, CDR1 is SGHRS and CDR2 is YFSETQ. V shed 0 bases and J shed 6 bases, with 13 bases lying between them. The CDR3 is 15 residues long.

The chain links TRBV20-1 to TRBJ1-3; TRBD1 might be the D (6 bases). The CDR3 length is 16 residues. Germline loops: CDR1 DFQATT, CDR2 SNEGSKA (reference sequence). V dropped 3 bases and J dropped 4 bases, with 19 bases sitting between them. The CDR3 region is CSASLLRGAHGNTIYF. The CDR3, as DNA: TGCAGTGCTAGTCTCCTCCGGGGGGCGCACGGAAACACCATATATTTT.

The rearrangement uses TRBV9 and TRBJ1-1, with 7 positions matching TRBD1. The CDR3 runs 14 residues. Germline V gene data show CDR1 as SGDLS and CDR2 as YYNGEE. V lost 2 bases to trimming and J lost 1 base; unmatched junction nucleotides: 2. The DNA for the CDR3 is TGTGCCAGCAGCGTCCAGGGGGGGAACACTGAAGCTTTCTTT. Protein: CASSVQGGNTEAFF. The variable domain in full, with the rest retrieved from reference TRBV9 and TRBJ1-1, is DSGVTQTPKHLITATGQRVTLRCSPRSGDLSVYWYQQSLDQGLQFLIQYYNGEERAKGNILERFSAQQFPDLHSELNLSSLELGDSALYFCASSVQGGNTEAFFGQGTRLTVV.

The J gene is TRBJ2-3, the V gene TRBV7-9; a possible D gene is TRBD2 (6 bases). This CDR3 comprises 13 residues. Germline CDR1 SEHNR, CDR2 FQNEAQ (reference sequence). Trimming took off 2 bases at V and 6 bases at J, with 9 bases between the two ends. CDR3 region: CASSLRDSDTQYF. CDR3 DNA: TGTGCCAGCAGCTTAAGGGACTCGGATACGCAGTATTTT. Drawing the rest from reference TRBV7-9 and TRBJ2-3, the complete variable domain is DTGVSQNPRHKITKRGQNVTFRCDPISEHNRLYWYRQTLGQGPEFLTYFQNEAQLEKSRLLSDRFSAERPKGSFSTLEIQRTEQGDSAMYLCASSLRDSDTQYFGPGTRLTVL.

V usage is TRBV4-1 and J usage is TRBJ1-5; TRBD1 aligns across 8 bases. The CDR3 spans 16 residues. With 1 base clipped from V and 3 bases from J, the junction kept 5 bases outside the gene matches. Germline V gene sequence: CDR1 MGHRA, CDR2 YSYEKL. The CDR3, as DNA: TGCGCCAGCAGCCAAGCCGACAGGGGATACAATCAGCCCCAGCATTTT. It codes for CASSQADRGYNQPQHF.

This clone was seen a handful of times. The chain links TRBV13 to TRBJ1-1; D remains unclear. There are 13 residues in the CDR3. V shed 3 bases and J shed 4 bases, with 9 bases lying between them. Germline V gene data show CDR1 as PRHDT and CDR2 as FYEKMQ (reference sequence). The CDR3 sequence: CASSLGRGTEAFF. The DNA of the CDR3 is TGTGCCAGCAGCTTGGGCCGGGGCACTGAAGCTTTCTTT. The full variable domain, its missing parts supplied by reference TRBV13 and TRBJ1-1, is AAGVIQSPRHLIKEKRETATLKCYPIPRHDTVYWYQQGPGQDPQFLISFYEKMQSDKGSIPDRFSAQQFSDYHSELNMSSLELGDSALYFCASSLGRGTEAFFGQGTRLTVV.

The rearrangement links TRBV28 to TRBJ1-5, with D perhaps TRBD1 (6 bases). CDR1 is MDHEN, CDR2 SYDVKM, per germline. The CDR3 length is 18 residues. Trimming cost V 7 bases and J 0 bases, with 22 bases left between them. DNA for the CDR3: TGTGCCAGCATTCCGTACCTGGGGGCAGGGAATAGCAATCAGCCCCAGCATTTT. This encodes CASIPYLGAGNSNQPQHF.

The rearrangement joins TRBV7-3 to TRBJ2-4; perhaps TRBD2 as D (7 bases). Germline loops: CDR1 SGHTA, CDR2 FQGTGA. The CDR3 is made up of 13 amino acids. Trimming cost V 5 bases and J 10 bases, with 15 bases left between them. Written as DNA, the CDR3 is TGTGCCAGCAGCCCGAGGAGGGGGGGAATTCAGTACTTC. This codes for CASSPRRGGIQYF.

The CDR3, as DNA: TGTGCCAGCAGTAGGGACAGGGCAGATACGCAGTATTTT. It encodes CASSRDRADTQYF. This chain links TRBV12-3 or TRBV12-4 with TRBJ2-3; 9 nucleotides match TRBD1. V lost 5 bases to trimming and J lost 4 bases; unmatched junction nucleotides: 1. The CDR3 spans 13 residues.

The chain is built from TRBV9 and TRBJ2-1; D gene ambiguous. Germline V lookup: CDR1 SGDLS, CDR2 YYNGEE. V shed 0 bases and J shed 7 bases, with 11 bases lying between them. The CDR3 is 14 residues long. The CDR3 DNA reads TGTGCCAGCAGCGTAGCACCCTTGCGAAATGAGCAGTTCTTC. It specifies CASSVAPLRNEQFF.

This chain connects TRBV5-5 to TRBJ2-4; 7 bases are shared with TRBD1. Trimming took 4 bases from V and 0 from J; bases not matched to a gene: 4. Germline V gene lookup returns CDR1 SGHKS and CDR2 YYEKEE (reference sequence). The CDR3 contains 15 residues. CDR3 nucleotides: TGTGCCAGCAGCCCAGGGGGTCTAGCCAAAAACATTCAGTACTTC. This encodes CASSPGGLAKNIQYF.

The V and J genes are TRBV7-2 and TRBJ1-5, with D possibly being TRBD1 (5 bases). The V gene's germline CDR1 is SGHTA and CDR2 FQGNSA. Deletions cut 5 bases from V and 1 base from J, with 6 bases between. The CDR3 length is 13 residues. Written as DNA, the CDR3 is TGTGCCAGCAGCAGGGGAAGCAATCAGCCCCAGCATTTT. Residues: CASSRGSNQPQHF.

This clone has just one count. The CDR3 sequence: CSVWSRSYGGPAGQDQETQYF. CDR3 in DNA: TGCAGCGTTTGGTCCCGATCCTACGGGGGGCCGGCGGGTCAGGACCAAGAGACCCAGTACTTC. This chain links TRBV29-1 with TRBJ2-5, with a weak D call TRBD2 (7 bases). The V and J ends lost 5 bases and 0 bases respectively, with 34 bases between them. Germline CDR1 is SQVTM and CDR2 is ANQGSEA. The CDR3 runs 21 residues.

V and J are TRBV5-8 and TRBJ1-5, with D tentatively TRBD1 (5 bases). CDR1 SGHTS and CDR2 YDEGEE come from the germline V gene. V was cut by 5 bases and J by 1 base, with 13 bases left in between. There are 15 residues in the CDR3. CDR3 sequence reads: CASRTPGMSNQPQHF. The CDR3 DNA follows: TGTGCCAGCAGAACCCCAGGGATGAGCAATCAGCCCCAGCATTTT. Combining the CDR3 with reference TRBV5-8 and TRBJ1-5 gives the whole variable domain EAGVTQSPTHLIKTRGQQATLRCSPISGHTSVYWYQQALGLGLQFLLWYDEGEERNRGNFPPRFSGRQFPNYSSELNVNALELEDSALYLCASRTPGMSNQPQHFGDGTRLSIL.

The chain is built from TRBV25-1 and TRBJ1-4; 9 bases are a match to TRBD1. V shed 3 bases and J 7 bases; nucleotides not matched to a gene: 6. This CDR3 spans 15 amino acids. Germline V CDR1 and CDR2: MGHDK, SYGVNS. CDR3 protein: CASSEPGQGGEKLFF. The DNA of the CDR3 is TGTGCCAGCAGTGAGCCGGGACAGGGTGGTGAAAAACTGTTTTTT.

The rearrangement uses TRBV2 and TRBJ2-6, with D unresolved. Germline lookup yields CDR1 SNHLY and CDR2 FYNNEI. The V end was cut by 3 bases, the J end by 2 bases, with 5 bases between. The CDR3 is made up of 14 amino acids. Written as DNA, the CDR3 is TGTGCCAGCAGTGAGTTCGCTGGGGCCAACGTCCTGACTTTC. Its protein is CASSEFAGANVLTF.

The chain recombines TRBV28 with TRBJ1-5, with D perhaps matching TRBD1 (5 bases). The CDR3 loop spans 14 amino acids. V lost 6 bases and J 6 bases, leaving 15 bases between the germline ends. The germline V gene has CDR1 MDHEN and CDR2 SYDVKM. The chain's CDR3 is CASSHRQIVQPQHF. In DNA, the CDR3 is TGTGCCAGCAGCCACCGACAGATAGTTCAGCCCCAGCATTTT.

The chain carries TRBV27 and TRBJ1-6; the D gene is possibly TRBD1 (5 bases). The CDR3 extends over 18 amino acids. In germline, CDR1 is MNHEY, CDR2 SMNVEV (reference sequence). Trimming took off 4 bases at V and 8 bases at J, with 24 bases between the two ends. The CDR3 DNA sequence: TGTGCCAGCAGTTCTCAACCGGGGACTATGTTTGGCTATTCACCCCTCCACTTT. Amino acid sequence: CASSSQPGTMFGYSPLHF.

The rearrangement joins TRBV7-2 to TRBJ2-3, with D tentatively TRBD1 (5 bases). Germline V gives CDR1 SGHTA, CDR2 FQGNSA. CDR3 size: 16 residues. V was shortened by 5 bases and J by 2 bases, with 17 bases between the two germline ends. CDR3 sequence: CASSRRRTTTTDTQYF. CDR3 DNA: TGTGCCAGCAGCAGAAGGCGGACAACGACCACAGATACGCAGTATTTT. The whole variable domain, remainder taken from reference TRBV7-2 and TRBJ2-3, is GAGVSQSPSNKVTEKGKDVELRCDPISGHTALYWYRQSLGQGLEFLIYFQGNSAPDKSGLPSDRFSAERTGGSVSTLTIQRTQQEDSAVYLCASSRRRTTTTDTQYFGPGTRLTVL.

The CDR3 sequence is CASSLSAGGSKDYEQYF. The CDR3 DNA follows: TGTGCCAGCAGTTTAAGCGCAGGAGGGTCGAAAGACTACGAGCAGTACTTC. V usage is TRBV13 and J usage is TRBJ2-7, with a tentative D call TRBD2 (6 bases). The CDR3 contains 17 residues. Germline-derived CDR1 and CDR2 are PRHDT and FYEKMQ (reference sequence). The V end lost 6 bases, the J end lost 3 bases, and 24 bases lay between the germline ends.

This chain connects TRBV19 to TRBJ2-1, with TRBD1 matching 9 bases. In germline, CDR1 is LNHDA, CDR2 SQIVND (reference sequence). Losses at the gene ends were 2 bases for V and 5 bases for J; bases not matched to a gene: 7. This CDR3 is built from 16 residues. CDR3 in DNA: TGTGCCAGTAGTATATCGGGGACAGGGTATAACAATGAGCAGTTCTTC. This gives the protein CASSISGTGYNNEQFF.

This clone was detected a few times. The gene calls are TRBV18 and TRBJ1-2, with 7 bases aligning to TRBD1. Germline CDR1 is KGHSH and CDR2 is LQKENI. This CDR3 has 13 amino acids. V dropped 5 bases and J dropped 3; count of bases not matched to a gene: 3. CDR3 sequence: CASSLGTDYGYTF. The CDR3 DNA reads as TGTGCCAGCTCATTGGGGACAGACTATGGCTACACCTTC.

V usage is TRBV7-8 and J usage is TRBJ2-7; TRBD2 matches at 7 bases. Germline V lookup: CDR1 SGHVS, CDR2 FQNEAQ. CDR3 length: 14 residues. V lost 5 bases and J lost 6; bases outside the gene matches: 10. CDR3 in amino acids: CASSQRTRVIEQYF. CDR3 coding DNA: TGTGCCAGCAGCCAACGGACTAGAGTTATCGAGCAGTACTTC.

The chain couples TRBV7-9 to TRBJ1-5; possibly TRBD1 for D (5 bases). Germline-derived CDR1 and CDR2 are SEHNR and FQNEAQ (reference sequence). The CDR3 has 17 amino acids. Trimming shortened V by 1 base and J by 0 bases, and 13 bases separated the two germline ends. The DNA of the CDR3 is TGTGCCAGCAGCTTAGTTTCGGGCAGGGATAGCAATCAGCCCCAGCATTTT. It is translated as CASSLVSGRDSNQPQHF.

This chain connects TRBV16 to TRBJ2-2, with a weak D call TRBD2 (5 bases). V was cut by 1 base and J by 2 bases, with 8 bases left in between. CDR1 and CDR2 (germline): KGHSY, FQNENV. The CDR3 spans 15 residues. The CDR3 DNA reads as TGTGCCAGCAGCCAATTTGCGGGTAACACCGGGGAGCTGTTTTTT. The encoded protein is CASSQFAGNTGELFF. The entire variable domain, with the rest obtained from reference TRBV16 and TRBJ2-2, is as follows: GEEVAQTPKHLVRGEGQKAKLYCAPIKGHSYVFWYQQVLKNEFKFLISFQNENVFDETGMPKERFSAKCLPNSPCSLEIQATKLEDSAVYFCASSQFAGNTGELFFGEGSRLTVL.

V gene TRBV27 combines with J gene TRBJ1-5; no clear D gene. V dropped 6 bases and J dropped 4 bases, with 19 bases sitting between them. The CDR3 runs to 16 residues. The V gene's germline CDR1 is MNHEY and CDR2 SMNVEV (reference sequence). The CDR3 is CASSPTGNVRNQPQHF. CDR3 bases: TGTGCCAGCAGCCCCACCGGGAACGTGAGGAATCAGCCCCAGCATTTT.

The CDR3 nucleotides read TGTGCCATCAGTGAGTCGTCCGGCGGACAGCCCCAGCATTTT. Protein sequence: CAISESSGGQPQHF. V usage is TRBV10-3 and J usage is TRBJ1-5; D remains unclear. Germline lookup yields CDR1 ENHRY and CDR2 SYGVKD. CDR3 length equals 14 residues. Trimming took off 0 bases at V and 7 bases at J, with 10 bases between the two ends.